This T cell receptor beta chain was found in a study of OX40 agonist ivuxolimab in advanced cancers. Measured with immunoSEQ multiplex PCR; TCRdb has only the in-frame clones, and not every one. The sample lists 65,000 to 80,000 clones, around 83% seen once, with approximately 0.99% in the top ten. V was cut by 4 bases and J by 1 base, with 19 bases left in between. The germline V gene encodes CDR1 MNHEY and CDR2 SMNVEV (reference sequence). The CDR3 spans 17 residues. The V and J genes are TRBV27 and TRBJ1-1; possibly TRBD1 for D (5 bases). The source was CD4+ or CD8+ T cells sorted from blood, collected in a trial of the OX40 agonist ivuxolimab. This clonotype was obtained from an adult with an advanced solid tumor such as melanoma, head and neck, liver or kidney cancer. The CDR3 nucleotides are TGTGCCAGCAGTTCTACGCATTGGGGGTCCAAGAACACTGAAGCTTTCTTT. It translates to CASSSTHWGSKNTEAFF.